The subject of this entry is one T cell receptor beta chain. The antigen remains unidentified. The CDR3 is 16 residues long. Germline V lookup: CDR1 SGDLS, CDR2 YYNGEE. V was trimmed by 0 bases and J by 0 bases, leaving 10 bases between them. These data are taken from a study of beta chain features in type 1 diabetes. Findings and limits, study-wide: Shorter TCRB CDR3s, moderately but significantly so, marked every one of the four CD4+ subsets in Type 1 diabetes patients. In type 1 diabetes patients, VDJ junctions had fewer insertions; deletions at these junctions were more frequent.

Expressed TCRB transcripts got sequenced, as all isolated RNA was reverse transcribed. Clones were read by immunoSEQ multiplex PCR, and TCRdb kept only the in-frame ones, dropping some. The sample has roughly 330,000 clones; around an eighth are singletons. Input material: naive CD4+ T cells from blood. The receptor comes from a woman between 18 and 29 years old with type 1 diabetes. This chain connects TRBV9 to TRBJ2-1, with D uncertain. CDR3: CASSVEAMRSYNEQFF. CDR3 nucleotide sequence: TGTGCCAGCAGCGTAGAAGCCATGCGCTCCTACAATGAGCAGTTCTTC.